This entry features one T cell receptor (beta chain) sequence. The CDR3 runs to 13 residues. Germline V gene sequence: CDR1 SGHTA, CDR2 FQGNSA. V dropped 1 base and J dropped 6 bases, with 10 bases sitting between them. The method was immunoSEQ multiplex PCR; TCRdb's version includes in-frame clones alone and lacks a portion of them. The data contain 2 million to 2.5 million clones, around 93% of them singletons. The data were obtained in a study of shared clonotypes between healthy human individuals. Researchers partitioned CD4+ cells into CD45RA+ naive and CD45RA-negative memory subsets. The specimen sequenced was naive CD4+ T cells from PBMCs. Documented subset: CD45RA+ positively selected. This chain links TRBV7-2 with TRBJ2-7; D gene unclear. This clonotype was obtained from a man aged 18 to 35 in good health. Some clones in this sample may be carry-over from other donors' samples. CDR3 DNA sequence: TGTGCCAGCAGCTTAGTATTAGTCACCGAGCAGTACTTC. This gives the protein CASSLVLVTEQYF.